These 21 T cell receptor beta chains came from one sample sequenced in a study of radiotherapy plus CTLA-4 blockade in lung cancer. Assay: immunoSEQ multiplex PCR; the TCRdb copy retains only in-frame clones and omits some. The sample has approximately 99,000 clones, approximately 86% seen once. This sample comprised peripheral blood, obtained from a patient treated with radiotherapy plus ipilimumab. These receptors came from a human donor with non-small cell lung cancer that progressed on radiotherapy plus ipilimumab.

This sequence joins TRBV5-1 and TRBJ1-2; D remains unclear. V was pared by 1 base and J by 5 bases, with 9 bases between. This CDR3 has 13 residues. CDR1 SGHRS and CDR2 YFSETQ come from the germline V gene. Here the CDR3 reads CASSLFPEYGYTF. CDR3 DNA: TGCGCCAGCAGCTTGTTTCCGGAGTATGGCTACACCTTC.

The V gene is TRBV29-1, the J gene TRBJ2-1, with D perhaps TRBD2 (7 bases). The CDR3 loop spans 12 amino acids. CDR1 SQVTM and CDR2 ANQGSEA come from the germline V gene. With 4 bases removed from V and 8 bases from J, the gap between germline ends came to 12 bases. The CDR3 coding sequence is TGCAGCGTTGGTACGGGGGGCTATGAGCAGTTCTTC. Its protein product is CSVGTGGYEQFF.

The J gene is TRBJ1-3, the V gene TRBV7-8; 8 bases fit TRBD1. The trim removed 5 bases at V and 2 bases at J, leaving 20 bases unmatched. Germline V gene sequence: CDR1 SGHVS, CDR2 FQNEAQ. CDR3 length: 20 amino acids. The CDR3 sequence: CASSPFFTTAGGSTGNTIYF. As DNA, the CDR3 is TGTGCCAGCAGCCCCTTCTTTACGACCGCAGGGGGCTCGACTGGAAACACCATATATTTT. The full variable domain, completed using reference TRBV7-8 and TRBJ1-3, is GAGVSQSPRYKVAKRGQDVALRCDPISGHVSLFWYQQALGQGPEFLTYFQNEAQLDKSGLPSDRFFAERPEGSVSTLKIQRTQQEDSAVYLCASSPFFTTAGGSTGNTIYFGEGSWLTVV.

The V call is TRBV6-5, the J call TRBJ2-1, with 12 nucleotides matching TRBD2. The length of the CDR3 is 15 residues. After removal of 6 bases from V and 3 bases from J, the junction contained 3 bases not matched to a gene. Germline V gene lookup returns CDR1 MNHEY and CDR2 SVGAGI. This CDR3 is CASRPGLAGYNEQFF. DNA of the CDR3: TGTGCCAGCAGACCGGGACTAGCGGGCTACAATGAGCAGTTCTTC.

The rearrangement links TRBV6-5 to TRBJ1-5; tentative D call: TRBD1 (5 bases). In germline, CDR1 is MNHEY, CDR2 SVGAGI. CDR3 length: 14 residues. Trimming removed 5 bases from V and 5 bases from J, with 13 bases in between. The CDR3 nucleotides read TGTGCCAGCAGTCCCGGTCGGGGGGATCAGCCCCAGCATTTT. Protein product: CASSPGRGDQPQHF.

V and J are TRBV30 and TRBJ1-1, with 7 bases fitting TRBD1. V shed 5 bases and J 4 bases; nucleotides not matched to a gene: 7. CDR1 is GTSNPN, CDR2 SVGIG, per germline (reference sequence). CDR3 length: 13 residues. The CDR3, as DNA: TGTGCCTGGGGGGACAGAATAGGCACTGAAGCTTTCTTT. It is translated as CAWGDRIGTEAFF.

The chain recombines TRBV6-6 with TRBJ1-1, with 8 positions matching TRBD1. The germline gives CDR1 MNHNY, CDR2 SVGAGI (reference sequence). CDR3 length: 15 amino acids. V lost 2 bases to trimming and J lost 0 bases; unmatched junction nucleotides: 2. The CDR3 region has the DNA TGTGCCAGCAGTTACCTGACAGGGGTGAACACTGAAGCTTTCTTT. This sequence encodes CASSYLTGVNTEAFF.

The chain employs TRBV6-5 and TRBJ2-7; 8 nucleotides match TRBD2. The germline CDR1 and CDR2 sequences are MNHEY and SVGAGI. Trimming cost V 6 bases and J 6 bases; bases outside gene matches: 10. There are 14 residues in the CDR3. DNA for the CDR3: TGTGCCAGCAGGACCGGGACTAGTTCGTCCGAGCAGTACTTC. Translating it yields CASRTGTSSSEQYF.

J is TRBJ2-7 and V is TRBV5-1, with 7 nucleotides matching TRBD1. V dropped 4 bases and J dropped 3; count of bases not matched to a gene: 10. The germline V gene encodes CDR1 SGHRS and CDR2 YFSETQ. CDR3 length equals 15 residues. In nucleotides, the CDR3 is TGCGCCAGCAGCGCCCTGGGACAGTCCAACTACGAGCAGTACTTC. Translation: CASSALGQSNYEQYF.

The chain joins TRBV2 to TRBJ2-5, with no clear D. This CDR3 comprises 11 residues. V was shortened by 7 bases and J by 0 bases, with 3 bases between the two germline ends. Germline CDR1 reads SNHLY; CDR2 reads FYNNEI. The CDR3: CASKYQETQYF. The CDR3 bases are TGTGCCAGCAAGTACCAAGAGACCCAGTACTTC.

The chain has TRBV29-1 and TRBJ1-1; D possibly corresponds to TRBD1 (5 bases). The CDR3 consists of 11 residues. Germline CDR1 and CDR2: SQVTM and ANQGSEA. The ends were cut back, 4 bases at V and 3 bases at J, with 6 bases in the middle. The CDR3 DNA reads as TGCAGCGTTGGAGGGGACACTGAAGCTTTCTTT. Encoded protein: CSVGGDTEAFF.

The CDR3 reads CASSLLGGSSYEQYF. For the CDR3, the DNA is TGTGCCAGCAGTTTATTGGGCGGGAGCTCCTACGAGCAGTACTTC. The chain employs TRBV28 and TRBJ2-7; TRBD2 agrees at 7 bases. With V trimmed by 1 base and J by 0 bases, 3 bases remained unmatched. The CDR3 runs 15 residues. Germline lookup yields CDR1 MDHEN and CDR2 SYDVKM.

The CDR3 DNA is TGTGCCAGTGTGGACAGGGCCTTTAATGGCAATCAGCCCCAGCATTTT. Its translation: CASVDRAFNGNQPQHF. The gene calls are TRBV19 and TRBJ1-5; TRBD1 agrees at 8 bases. V was pared by 8 bases and J by 2 bases, with 11 bases of the junction left unmatched. Germline values: CDR1 LNHDA, CDR2 SQIVND (reference sequence). This CDR3 region has 16 residues.

The genes are TRBV25-1 and TRBJ2-1; D might be TRBD1 (5 bases). Trimming cost V 3 bases and J 7 bases, with 16 bases left between them. Germline-derived CDR1 and CDR2 are MGHDK and SYGVNS. The length of the CDR3 is 15 residues. CDR3 bases: TGTGCCAGCAGTGACGAGCAGGGAATAGGGAATGAGCAGTTCTTC. This codes for CASSDEQGIGNEQFF.

In its sample, this clone was seen once. V is TRBV30 and J is TRBJ2-3; D remains unclear. The CDR3 loop spans 15 amino acids. Trimming stripped 4 bases from V and 1 base from J, with 15 bases between. Germline CDR1 and CDR2: GTSNPN and SVGIG (reference sequence). This CDR3 is CAWILGSIRTDTQYF. The CDR3 bases are TGTGCCTGGATCCTGGGGTCGATACGCACAGATACGCAGTATTTT.

J is TRBJ2-3 and V is TRBV5-6; the D gene is possibly TRBD2 (5 bases). The CDR3 is 13 amino acids. Germline CDR1 is SGHDT and CDR2 is YYEEEE. V lost 4 bases, J lost 5 bases, and 11 bases lay in between. CDR3 sequence reads: CASSLDREDTQYF. Here the CDR3 DNA reads TGTGCCAGCAGCCTCGACCGGGAAGATACGCAGTATTTT.

This clone was seen once. The rearrangement uses TRBV19 and TRBJ1-2; perhaps TRBD1 as D (5 bases). Trimming removed 9 bases from V and 6 bases from J, with 20 bases in between. The CDR3 has 14 residues. Germline CDR1 LNHDA, CDR2 SQIVND (reference sequence). The CDR3 DNA follows: TGTGCCAGCTCGCAGGGACCCGGGCCCAATGGCTACACCTTC. This encodes CASSQGPGPNGYTF.

The rearrangement joins TRBV5-1 to TRBJ2-3; 11 bases are a match to TRBD2. In germline, CDR1 is SGHRS, CDR2 YFSETQ. V dropped 2 bases and J dropped 3; count of bases not matched to a gene: 2. The CDR3 spans 15 residues. In DNA, the CDR3 is TGCGCCAGCAGCTTACTAGCGGGAGAGACAGATACGCAGTATTTT. Translation: CASSLLAGETDTQYF.

The V gene is TRBV6-1, the J gene TRBJ2-3; D is undetermined. Germline CDR1 and CDR2: MNHNS and SASEGT. V was cut by 0 bases and J by 11 bases, with 15 bases left in between. CDR3 length: 14 residues. Here the CDR3 DNA reads TGTGCCAGCAGTGAAGCAGGGTATAGTCAACTGCAGTATTTT. Protein: CASSEAGYSQLQYF.

This sequence joins TRBV5-5 and TRBJ2-7; D is ambiguous. This CDR3 region has 15 residues. The V gene lost 0 bases and the J gene lost 0 bases, with 10 bases spanning the gap. The germline gives CDR1 SGHKS, CDR2 YYEKEE (reference sequence). The DNA for the CDR3 is TGTGCCAGCAGCTTGGCCGATGCGAGCTCCTACGAGCAGTACTTC. It translates to CASSLADASSYEQYF.

The chain carries TRBV18 and TRBJ2-1; 10 bases line up with TRBD2. Germline V gene data show CDR1 as KGHSH and CDR2 as LQKENI. Losses at the gene ends were 1 base for V and 6 bases for J; bases not matched to a gene: 0. This CDR3 region has 14 residues. CDR3 DNA sequence: TGTGCCAGCTCACCACTAGCGGGGGGCAATGAGCAGTTCTTC. This gives the protein CASSPLAGGNEQFF.